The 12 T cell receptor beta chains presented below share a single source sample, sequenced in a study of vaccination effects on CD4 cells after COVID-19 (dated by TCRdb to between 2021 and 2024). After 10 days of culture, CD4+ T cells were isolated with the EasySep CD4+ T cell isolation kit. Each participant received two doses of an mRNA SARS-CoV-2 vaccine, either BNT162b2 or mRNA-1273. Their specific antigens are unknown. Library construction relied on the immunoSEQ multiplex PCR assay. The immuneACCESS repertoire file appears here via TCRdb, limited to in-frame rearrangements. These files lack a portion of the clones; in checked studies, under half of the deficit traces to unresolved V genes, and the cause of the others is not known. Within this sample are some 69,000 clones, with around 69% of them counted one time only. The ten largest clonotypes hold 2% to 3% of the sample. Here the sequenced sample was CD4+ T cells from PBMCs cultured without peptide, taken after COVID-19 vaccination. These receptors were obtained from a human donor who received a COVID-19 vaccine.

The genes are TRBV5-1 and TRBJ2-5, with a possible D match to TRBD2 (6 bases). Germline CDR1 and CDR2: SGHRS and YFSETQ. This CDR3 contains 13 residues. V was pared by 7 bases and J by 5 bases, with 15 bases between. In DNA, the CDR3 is TGCGCCAGCGCGTTGGGGGACTCGGAGACCCAGTACTTC. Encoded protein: CASALGDSETQYF.

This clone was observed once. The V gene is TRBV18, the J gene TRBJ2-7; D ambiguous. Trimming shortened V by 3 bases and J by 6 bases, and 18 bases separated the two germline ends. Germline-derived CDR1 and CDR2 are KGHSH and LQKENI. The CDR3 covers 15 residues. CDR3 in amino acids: CASSPAQKGLGEQYV. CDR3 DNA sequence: TGTGCCAGCTCACCTGCACAGAAAGGCCTCGGCGAGCAGTACGTC.

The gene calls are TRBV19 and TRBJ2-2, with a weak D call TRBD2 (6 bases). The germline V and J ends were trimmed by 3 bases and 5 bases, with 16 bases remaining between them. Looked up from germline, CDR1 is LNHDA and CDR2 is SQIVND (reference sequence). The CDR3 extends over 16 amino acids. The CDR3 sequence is CASSILLAGGTGELFF. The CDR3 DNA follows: TGTGCCAGTAGTATTTTACTAGCCGGCGGGACCGGGGAGCTGTTTTTT.

The CDR3: CASSPSAYTDTQYF. The CDR3 coding sequence is TGTGCCAGCAGCCCTTCGGCCTACACAGATACGCAGTATTTT. J is TRBJ2-3 and V is TRBV7-7; D ambiguous. Germline V gene data show CDR1 as SSHAT and CDR2 as FNYEAQ (reference sequence). CDR3 size: 14 residues. With 5 bases removed from V and 2 bases from J, the gap between germline ends came to 11 bases.

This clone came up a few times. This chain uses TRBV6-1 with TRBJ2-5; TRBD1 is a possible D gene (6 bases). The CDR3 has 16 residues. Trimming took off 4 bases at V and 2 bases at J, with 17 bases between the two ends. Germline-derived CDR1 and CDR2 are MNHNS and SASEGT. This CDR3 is CASSVSQGDWQETQYF. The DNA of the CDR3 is TGTGCCAGCAGTGTATCACAGGGAGATTGGCAAGAGACCCAGTACTTC.

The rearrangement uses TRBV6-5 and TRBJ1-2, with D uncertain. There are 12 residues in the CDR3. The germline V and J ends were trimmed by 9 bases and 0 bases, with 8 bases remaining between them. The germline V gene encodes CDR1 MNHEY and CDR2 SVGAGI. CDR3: CARKSANYGYTF. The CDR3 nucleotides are TGTGCCAGGAAGAGTGCTAACTATGGCTACACCTTC.

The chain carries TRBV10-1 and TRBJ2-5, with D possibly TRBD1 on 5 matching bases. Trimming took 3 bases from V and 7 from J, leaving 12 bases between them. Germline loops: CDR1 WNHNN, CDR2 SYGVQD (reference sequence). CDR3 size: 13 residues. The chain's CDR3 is CASSDRARGTQYF. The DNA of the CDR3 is TGCGCCAGCAGTGACAGGGCCCGAGGGACCCAGTACTTC.

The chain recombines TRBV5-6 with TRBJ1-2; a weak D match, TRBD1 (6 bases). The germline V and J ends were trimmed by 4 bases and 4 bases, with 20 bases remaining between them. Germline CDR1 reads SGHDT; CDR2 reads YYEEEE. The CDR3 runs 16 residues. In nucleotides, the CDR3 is TGTGCCAGCAGCCCCGCCGGGGGCAGGAGGGTCTATGGCTACACCTTC. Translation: CASSPAGGRRVYGYTF.

In DNA form, the CDR3 reads TGTGCCAGCAGATCAGGACGGACGTATAGCAATCAGCCCCAGCATTTT. Its translation is CASRSGRTYSNQPQHF. The chain combines TRBV28 with TRBJ1-5; no definite D call. The CDR3 is 16 residues long. V lost 6 bases to trimming and J lost 0 bases, with 15 bases between them. Germline V gene lookup returns CDR1 MDHEN and CDR2 SYDVKM.

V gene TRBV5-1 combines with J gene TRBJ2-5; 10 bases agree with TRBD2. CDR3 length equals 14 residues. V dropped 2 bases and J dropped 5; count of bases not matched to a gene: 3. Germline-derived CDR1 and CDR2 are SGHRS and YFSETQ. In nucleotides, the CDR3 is TGCGCCAGCAGCTTTCTAGCGGGGGACGAGACCCAGTACTTC. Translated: CASSFLAGDETQYF.

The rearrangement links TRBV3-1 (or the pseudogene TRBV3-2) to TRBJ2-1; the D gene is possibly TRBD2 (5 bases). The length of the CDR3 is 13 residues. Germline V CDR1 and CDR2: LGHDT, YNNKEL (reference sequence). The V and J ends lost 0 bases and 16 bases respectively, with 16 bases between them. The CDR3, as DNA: TGTGCCAGCAGCCAAGATCTGCTAGCTTTATTATTCTTC. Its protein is CASSQDLLALLFF.

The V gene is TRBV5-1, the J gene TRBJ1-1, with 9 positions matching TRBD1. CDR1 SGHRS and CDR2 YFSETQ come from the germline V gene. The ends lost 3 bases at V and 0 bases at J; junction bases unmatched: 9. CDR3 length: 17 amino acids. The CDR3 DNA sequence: TGCGCCAGCAGCTATTATACAGGGGGCGGTTTGAACACTGAAGCTTTCTTT. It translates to CASSYYTGGGLNTEAFF.